The clone carrying this T cell receptor beta chain showed up many times. What it recognizes is unknown. Breast cancer patients provided tissue from their axillary draining lymph nodes. These data belong to a study of breast tumors, draining lymph nodes, adjacent tissues. Study-level points and caveats: Tumor and nontumor repertoires were significantly more similar in luminal-like than in basal-like breast cancer. Most tumor T cells seemingly derive from lymph node, then expand in tumor. That most tumor T cells come from lymph nodes remained unproven. Tumors had less TCR diversity than lymph nodes, more than nontumor tissue.

TCRdb itself ran the multiplex PCR reads through MiXCR, one entry per CDR3 protein. Seen here are about 230,000 distinct CDR3 sequences, about 30% observed once, and the top ten hold around 1.5%. This CDR3 region has 13 residues. From germline, CDR1 is WSHSY and CDR2 SAAADI. With 2 bases removed from V and 4 bases from J, the gap between germline ends came to 3 bases. Sequencing used axillary lymph node tissue. The sequence derives from a female donor with breast cancer. Some clones in this sample may be carry-over from other donors' samples. This sequence joins TRBV10-2 and TRBJ1-6; D ambiguous. CDR3 region: CASSERYNSPLHF. Here the CDR3 DNA reads TGCGCCAGCAGTGAGCGGTATAATTCACCCCTCCACTTT.